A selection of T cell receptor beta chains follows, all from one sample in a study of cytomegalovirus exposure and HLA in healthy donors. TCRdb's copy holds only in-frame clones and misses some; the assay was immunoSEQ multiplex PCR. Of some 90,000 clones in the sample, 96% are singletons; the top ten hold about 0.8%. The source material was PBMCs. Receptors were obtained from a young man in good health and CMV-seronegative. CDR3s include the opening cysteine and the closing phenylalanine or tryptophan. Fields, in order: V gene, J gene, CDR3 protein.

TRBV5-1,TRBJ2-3,CASSTGLAVTDTQYF
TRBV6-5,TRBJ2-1,CASSYSVAGGYNEQFF
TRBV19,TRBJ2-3,CASSLGTGGTDTQYF
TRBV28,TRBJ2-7,CASSFGSVVEYF
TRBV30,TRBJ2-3,CAWRAPIRVDTQYF
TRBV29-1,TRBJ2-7,CSVEKPVDRGVYEQYF
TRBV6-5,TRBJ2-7,CASIPFPGSYEQYF
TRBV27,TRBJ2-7,CASSYNDRGEQYF
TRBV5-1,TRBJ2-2,CASSLGSGNTGELFF
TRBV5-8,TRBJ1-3,CASSLVRGNTIYF
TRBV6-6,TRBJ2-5,CASSYRGSETQYF
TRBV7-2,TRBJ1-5,CASSLLGQGLKQPQHF
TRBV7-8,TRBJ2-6,CASSSPGLHSGANVLTF
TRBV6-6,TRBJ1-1,CASSPTGVKNTEAFF
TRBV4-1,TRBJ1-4,CASSQLTGGDEKLFF
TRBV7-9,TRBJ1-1,CASSLVTGHDEAFF
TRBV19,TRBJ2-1,CASSMKGLAGGSSYNEQFF
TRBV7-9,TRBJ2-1,CASSLVGGYSSYNEQFF
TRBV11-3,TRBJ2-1,CASSPGGVDYNEQFF
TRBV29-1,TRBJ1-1,CSVEDRQGMAEAFF
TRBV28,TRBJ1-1,CASRGSAGEAFF
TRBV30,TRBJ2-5,CAWRREGLETQYF
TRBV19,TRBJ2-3,CASSRSESGTDTQYF
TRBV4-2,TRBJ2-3,CASSQAKIRDTQYF
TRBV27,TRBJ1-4,CASSSRRAEEKLFF
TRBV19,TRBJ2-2,CASSIGWRANTGELFF
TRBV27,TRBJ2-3,CASSPPSGRTQYF